Listed here are 10 T cell receptor beta chains from one sample, sequenced in a study of control samples from healthy donors and cancer patients. Here immunoSEQ multiplex PCR was the method, and the copy in TCRdb shows in-frame clones only, minus some. The sample has 100,000 to 150,000 clones, roughly 90% seen once; the top ten hold 1.5% to 2%. Sequences were obtained from blood. The receptors were gathered from a young man in good health.

The chain employs TRBV18 and TRBJ1-2; weak D call: TRBD1 (5 bases). The CDR3 runs 14 residues. Germline CDR1 KGHSH, CDR2 LQKENI. V was clipped by 2 bases and J by 3 bases, with 10 bases between them. CDR3 DNA sequence: TGTGCCAGCTCACCAAACAGGATAGACTATGGCTACACCTTC. Translated, it gives CASSPNRIDYGYTF. Using reference TRBV18 and TRBJ1-2 for the parts outside the CDR3, the full variable domain is NAGVMQNPRHLVRRRGQEARLRCSPMKGHSHVYWYRQLPEEGLKFMVYLQKENIIDESGMPKERFSAEFPKEGPSILRIQQVVRGDSAAYFCASSPNRIDYGYTFGSGTRLTVV.

The rearrangement links TRBV11-1 to TRBJ1-2, with 7 nucleotides matching TRBD1. Per the germline V gene, CDR1 is SGHAT and CDR2 is FQDESV (reference sequence). The CDR3 length is 15 residues. After removal of 1 base from V and 7 bases from J, the junction contained 9 bases not matched to a gene. The CDR3 DNA is TGTGCCAGCAGCTTAGACGGGACAGACCGGATTGGCTACACCTTC. Translating it yields CASSLDGTDRIGYTF.

This clone was detected only once. The chain joins TRBV9 to TRBJ1-3, with D unclear. V gave up 1 base and J gave up 4 bases, with 9 bases separating them. This CDR3 is 14 amino acids long. In germline, CDR1 is SGDLS, CDR2 YYNGEE. Here the CDR3 DNA reads TGTGCCAGCAGCGTATCTGGGCGGGGAAACACCATATATTTT. Amino acid sequence: CASSVSGRGNTIYF.

The chain carries TRBV3-1 (or the pseudogene TRBV3-2) and TRBJ1-2; D is unclear. Trimming shortened V by 4 bases and J by 6 bases, and 15 bases separated the two germline ends. Germline V gene data show CDR1 as LGHDT and CDR2 as YNNKEL (reference sequence). CDR3 length equals 14 residues. CDR3 sequence: CASSLQGGPNGYTF. The CDR3 DNA follows: TGTGCCAGCAGCCTCCAAGGCGGCCCCAATGGCTACACCTTC.

The gene calls are TRBV24-1 and TRBJ1-2; D gene uncertain. The germline V gene encodes CDR1 KGHDR and CDR2 SFDVKD. There are 13 residues in the CDR3. The V gene lost 1 base and the J gene lost 6 bases, with 8 bases spanning the gap. CDR3 in DNA: TGTGCCACCAGTGATTTTGCCGGGCATGGCTACACCTTC. Translated: CATSDFAGHGYTF.

This chain connects TRBV20-1 to TRBJ2-5; weak D call: TRBD2 (5 bases). Trimming removed 3 bases from V and 3 bases from J, with 8 bases in between. The germline V gene encodes CDR1 DFQATT and CDR2 SNEGSKA (reference sequence). The CDR3 extends over 12 amino acids. The CDR3 DNA reads as TGCAGTGCTAGTCTGAGGGAAGAGACCCAGTACTTC. Translation gives CSASLREETQYF.

V and J are TRBV3-1 (or the pseudogene TRBV3-2) and TRBJ2-7; D is perhaps TRBD2 (6 bases). The V and J ends lost 4 bases and 7 bases respectively, with 20 bases between them. The CDR3 length is 15 residues. The V gene's germline CDR1 is LGHDT and CDR2 YNNKEL (reference sequence). The CDR3 nucleotides read TGTGCCAGCAGCCGCCTCGGTGACGGACTAAAAGAGCAGTACTTC. Translating it yields CASSRLGDGLKEQYF.

V and J are TRBV12-2 and TRBJ2-3; TRBD1, as called in the table, went unchecked against the DNA. TRBV12-2 is marked as a pseudogene. This CDR3 has 19 residues. The CDR3 region has the DNA TGTGCAAGTCGCCTAAAGCCCGGGACAGTAATATTTTTTGTGGGTACGCAGTATTTT. Translating gives CASRLKPGTVIFFVGTQYF.

The chain is built from TRBV18 and TRBJ2-7, with 11 bases matching TRBD1. The V segment lost 5 bases and the J segment 3 bases; nucleotides outside the gene matches: 12. The germline V gene has CDR1 KGHSH and CDR2 LQKENI. The CDR3 covers 17 residues. The CDR3, as DNA: TGTGCCAGCTCAAGGAACCGAGGGGACAGGGGGTTCTACGAGCAGTACTTC. Its protein product is CASSRNRGDRGFYEQYF.

The V call is TRBV6-5, the J call TRBJ1-1; D is unresolved. The CDR3 loop spans 14 amino acids. Germline loops: CDR1 MNHEY, CDR2 SVGAGI. Trimming left V 6 bases short and J 2 bases short, with 13 bases between. The CDR3 DNA is TGTGCCAGCAGCTCTCTCGTGCCTAACACTGAAGCTTTCTTT. Translating it yields CASSSLVPNTEAFF.